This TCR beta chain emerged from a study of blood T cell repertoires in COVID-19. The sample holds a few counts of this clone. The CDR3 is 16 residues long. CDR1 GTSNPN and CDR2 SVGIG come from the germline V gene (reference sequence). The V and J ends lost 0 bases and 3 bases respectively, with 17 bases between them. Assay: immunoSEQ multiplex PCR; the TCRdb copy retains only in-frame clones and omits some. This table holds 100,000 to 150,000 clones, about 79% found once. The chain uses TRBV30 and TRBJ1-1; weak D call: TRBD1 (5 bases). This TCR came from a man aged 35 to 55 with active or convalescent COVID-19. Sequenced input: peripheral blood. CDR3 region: CAWSVRWPQGDTEAFF. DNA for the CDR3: TGTGCCTGGAGTGTACGATGGCCTCAAGGGGACACTGAAGCTTTCTTT.